This note documents a single TCR beta chain sequence. This specimen comes from a study of CD8 T cells in ankylosing spondylitis. The V gene lost 3 bases and the J gene lost 1 base, with 9 bases spanning the gap. Germline CDR1 is SQVTM and CDR2 is ANQGSEA. The CDR3 spans 13 residues. MiXCR was run by TCRdb on the 5' RACE reads, yielding one entry per CDR3 protein. The sample lists about 260,000 distinct CDR3 sequences; around 20% were seen once. The sequence came from a male donor with ankylosing spondylitis or in good health (not recorded which). The V call is TRBV29-1, the J call TRBJ2-5, with D unresolved. The sequencing sample was made of blood, either unsorted or a sorted T cell fraction (not recorded which). CDR3: CSVEQNSQETQYF. The CDR3 DNA sequence: TGCAGCGTTGAGCAGAACTCCCAAGAGACCCAGTACTTC.